Listed here are 28 T cell receptor beta chains from one sample, sequenced in a study of monozygotic twins with inflammatory bowel disease. Following a re-call of the 5' RACE reads, TCRdb has one entry per CDR3 protein and lacks DNA. The sample holds over 150,000 distinct CDR3 sequences. Sequenced: blood. The receptors were gathered from a human donor with ulcerative colitis or Crohn's disease, or a healthy co-twin of an affected twin (not recorded which).

The chain employs TRBV24-1 and TRBJ2-1; without DNA, the TCRdb call of TRBD1 cannot be checked. Per germline, CDR1 KGHDR and CDR2 SFDVKD. The CDR3 consists of 13 residues. CDR3: CATSLDSYNEQFF.

V gene TRBV27 combines with J gene TRBJ2-7; the TCRdb D gene call, TRBD2, has no DNA to confirm it. The CDR3 contains 15 residues. Per germline, CDR1 MNHEY and CDR2 SMNVEV (reference sequence). The CDR3 protein is CASSAFSGSQGEQYF.

The V call is TRBV7-6, the J call TRBJ2-3; the TCRdb D gene call, TRBD2, has no DNA to confirm it. The CDR3 has 17 amino acids. Germline assignment: CDR1 SGHVS and CDR2 FNYEAQ. The CDR3 is CASTRGHAGTWTDTQYF.

The chain joins TRBV29-1 to TRBJ1-1; TCRdb's assignment of TRBD1 cannot be checked, as there is no DNA. The germline V gene encodes CDR1 SQVTM and CDR2 ANQGSEA. CDR3 length: 14 residues. CDR3 residues: CSVTHSTGNTEAFF.

The genes are TRBV9 and TRBJ2-6; the TRBD2 assignment by TCRdb is unverifiable without DNA. Looked up from germline, CDR1 is SGDLS and CDR2 is YYNGEE. The CDR3 consists of 18 residues. The CDR3 loop reads CASSPRLAGDSGANVLTF.

This chain uses TRBV12-3 or TRBV12-4 with TRBJ1-1; as DNA is missing, the TRBD1 call by TCRdb cannot be tested. The CDR3 is 15 residues long. The CDR3 region is CASSTYGQGSTEAFF.

The rearrangement links TRBV18 to TRBJ2-1; the D gene TCRdb calls, TRBD2, cannot be checked with no DNA. This CDR3 has 21 residues. Germline CDR1 reads KGHSH; CDR2 reads LQKENI. The CDR3 is CASSPYRTGASGASSYNEQFF.

The chain has TRBV18 and TRBJ2-4; TCRdb's D call of TRBD1 is untestable without DNA. CDR3 length equals 18 residues. Germline CDR1 and CDR2: KGHSH and LQKENI. CDR3 loop: CASSPYPGGLGAKNIQYF.

The rearrangement uses TRBV5-3 and TRBJ2-1; TCRdb proposes TRBD2, but this gene call is untestable without DNA. TRBV5-3 is known as an ORF, though its function is uncertain. The CDR3 sequence is 19 residues long. This CDR3 is CARSFTMGLAGGPGNEQFF.

The V gene is TRBV9, the J gene TRBJ2-1; the TCRdb D gene call, TRBD2, has no DNA to confirm it. CDR3 length: 14 amino acids. Germline V gene data show CDR1 as SGDLS and CDR2 as YYNGEE. The CDR3 here is CASSGESLAVEQFF.

The gene calls are TRBV4-1 and TRBJ2-5; TCRdb calls TRBD2, which cannot be checked without DNA. The CDR3 is made up of 16 amino acids. The germline CDR1 and CDR2 sequences are MGHRA and YSYEKL. The CDR3 protein is CASSLRPGTKIETQYF.

V is TRBV7-2 and J is TRBJ2-3. Germline CDR1 reads SGHTA; CDR2 reads FQGNSA. This CDR3 contains 15 residues. The CDR3 reads CASSLAGDRTDTQYF.

The CDR3 sequence: CASSPPSPGTGDEQYF. This sequence joins TRBV18 and TRBJ2-7; without DNA, the TCRdb call of TRBD1 cannot be checked. The CDR3 totals 16 residues. Germline V gives CDR1 KGHSH, CDR2 LQKENI.

The chain links TRBV6-2 or TRBV6-3 to TRBJ2-2; TCRdb selects TRBD1, and the lack of DNA leaves this call unchecked. This CDR3 is built from 15 residues. Germline CDR1 and CDR2: MNHEY and SVGEGT. The chain's CDR3 is CASSYAGVATGELFF.

V gene TRBV27 combines with J gene TRBJ1-4; TCRdb names TRBD1, which stays unverified in the absence of DNA. Germline-derived CDR1 and CDR2 are MNHEY and SMNVEV (reference sequence). This CDR3 has 14 amino acids. CDR3 in amino acids: CATMGGLNGEKLFF. Full variable domain (rest looked up from reference TRBV27 and TRBJ1-4): EAQVTQNPRYLITVTGKKLTVTCSQNMNHEYMSWYRQDPGLGLRQIYYSMNVEVTDKGDVPEGYKVSRKEKRNFPLILESPSPNQTSLYFCATMGGLNGEKLFFGSGTQLSVL.

This chain links TRBV6-5 with TRBJ1-1. The CDR3 length is 15 residues. Germline V gene data show CDR1 as MNHEY and CDR2 as SVGAGI. This CDR3 reads CASSYSRLLNTEAFF.

The rearrangement uses TRBV4-1 and TRBJ2-1; no DNA is available, so the TRBD2 call from TCRdb remains unchecked. This CDR3 comprises 17 residues. In germline, CDR1 is MGHRA, CDR2 YSYEKL. The CDR3 here is CASSQEYRTSGSNEQFF.

This CDR3 is CSASRVGGVADTQYF. The chain combines TRBV20-1 with TRBJ2-3; the TRBD1 assignment by TCRdb is unverifiable without DNA. The CDR3 has 15 residues. In germline, CDR1 is DFQATT, CDR2 SNEGSKA (reference sequence).

The V gene is TRBV24-1, the J gene TRBJ2-3; the TCRdb D gene call, TRBD2, has no DNA to confirm it. The CDR3 sequence is 14 residues long. Germline V gene lookup returns CDR1 KGHDR and CDR2 SFDVKD. The CDR3 reads CATSDTLGGDTQYF.

The CDR3 region is CAISGQGYEQYF. The chain links TRBV10-3 to TRBJ2-7; without DNA, the TCRdb call of TRBD1 cannot be checked. The length of the CDR3 is 12 residues. Germline-derived CDR1 and CDR2 are ENHRY and SYGVKD.

The V call is TRBV5-1, the J call TRBJ2-2; TCRdb's D call of TRBD1 is untestable without DNA. CDR3 length equals 15 residues. Per germline, CDR1 SGHRS and CDR2 YFSETQ. The CDR3 protein is CASSLGPLRTGELFF.

The V call is TRBV7-3, the J call TRBJ2-2; TCRdb reports TRBD1, a call that lacks DNA to check it against. The CDR3 loop spans 18 amino acids. The V gene's germline CDR1 is SGHTA and CDR2 FQGTGA. CDR3 in amino acids: CASSLTSGQQRSAGELFF.

The J gene is TRBJ2-1, the V gene TRBV9; TCRdb designates TRBD1, a call that cannot be tested without DNA. CDR3 size: 15 residues. The germline CDR1 and CDR2 sequences are SGDLS and YYNGEE. The chain's CDR3 is CASSVDVPAYNEQFF.

This chain connects TRBV4-1 to TRBJ2-1; TCRdb's assignment of TRBD1 cannot be checked, as there is no DNA. CDR1 is MGHRA and CDR2 is YSYEKL in the germline V gene. This CDR3 spans 18 amino acids. CDR3 region: CASSQDGVGSAHYNEQFF.

V and J are TRBV10-3 and TRBJ1-1; the D gene TCRdb calls, TRBD1, cannot be checked with no DNA. Germline CDR1 ENHRY, CDR2 SYGVKD. The CDR3 totals 14 residues. CDR3 sequence reads: CAISGGQMNTEAFF.

V and J are TRBV7-2 and TRBJ1-4; TCRdb calls TRBD1, which cannot be checked without DNA. This CDR3 is 15 amino acids long. CDR1 and CDR2 (germline): SGHTA, FQGNSA. CDR3 residues: CASSSFPFKQGRLFF.

The V call is TRBV9, the J call TRBJ2-2; with no DNA, the TCRdb D assignment of TRBD1 cannot be verified. Germline CDR1 reads SGDLS; CDR2 reads YYNGEE. CDR3 length: 15 amino acids. The CDR3 sequence: CASSAGTGPTGELFF.

The rearrangement links TRBV6-1 to TRBJ2-7; the D call of TRBD1 rests on TCRdb alone, since no DNA is present to check it. Germline V gene lookup returns CDR1 MNHNS and CDR2 SASEGT. The CDR3 runs to 14 residues. CDR3 loop: CASRPGRKTYERYF.